Given below is one TCR beta chain in context. The data stem from a study of blood T cell repertoires in COVID-19. Study at large: Some COVID-19 samples were acute and others convalescent; all came from the United States, Italy and Spain.

The protocol was immunoSEQ multiplex PCR, while the TCRdb copy is restricted to in-frame clones and leaves out a portion. The top ten clones hold about 5% of a sample with about 330,000 clones, more than 70% of them seen once. Germline V lookup: CDR1 SGHTA, CDR2 FQGNSA. V lost 1 base and J 1 base, leaving 5 bases between the germline ends. The CDR3 runs to 13 residues. Individuals drawn from under 30 US areas were about 18 to 95 years old. Assignments of participants to cohorts depended upon their own reported clinical history. Recovered Cohort 3 donors showed two negative PCRs, clearance, or symptom resolution.

The chain uses TRBV7-2 and TRBJ2-7; D ambiguous. This receptor was taken from a woman in her twenties or thirties who had recovered from COVID-19. The source material was PBMCs or T cells enriched from blood (not recorded which). CDR3 sequence: CASSLDISYEQYF. The DNA of the CDR3 is TGTGCCAGCAGCTTAGACATTTCCTACGAGCAGTACTTC. The complete variable domain, with remaining parts taken from reference TRBV7-2 and TRBJ2-7, reads GAGVSQSPSNKVTEKGKDVELRCDPISGHTALYWYRQSLGQGLEFLIYFQGNSAPDKSGLPSDRFSAERTGGSVSTLTIQRTQQEDSAVYLCASSLDISYEQYFGPGTRLTVT.